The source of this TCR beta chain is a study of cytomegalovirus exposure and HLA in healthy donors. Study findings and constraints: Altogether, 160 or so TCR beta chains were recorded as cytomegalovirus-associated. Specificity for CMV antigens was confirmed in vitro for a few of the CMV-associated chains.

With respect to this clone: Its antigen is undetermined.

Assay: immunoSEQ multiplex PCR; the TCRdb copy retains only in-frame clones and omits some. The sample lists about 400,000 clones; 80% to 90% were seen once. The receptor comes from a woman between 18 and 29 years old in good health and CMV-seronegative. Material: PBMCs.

The CDR3 region is CASSSKGALGTEAFF. As DNA, the CDR3 is TGTGCCAGCAGCTCTAAAGGGGCGCTGGGCACTGAAGCTTTCTTT. The rearrangement joins TRBV7-8 to TRBJ1-1, with D possibly matching TRBD1 (5 bases). The CDR3 extends over 15 amino acids. CDR1 SGHVS and CDR2 FQNEAQ come from the germline V gene. Trimming shortened V by 4 bases and J by 4 bases, and 16 bases separated the two germline ends. Using reference TRBV7-8 and TRBJ1-1 for the parts outside the CDR3, the full variable domain is GAGVSQSPRYKVAKRGQDVALRCDPISGHVSLFWYQQALGQGPEFLTYFQNEAQLDKSGLPSDRFFAERPEGSVSTLKIQRTQQEDSAVYLCASSSKGALGTEAFFGQGTRLTVV.